This TCR beta chain appears in the sequencing data of a study of OX40 agonist ivuxolimab in advanced cancers. The method was immunoSEQ multiplex PCR; TCRdb's version includes in-frame clones alone and lacks a portion of them. The sample gives 65,000 to 90,000 clones, 91% of which show up once; 2.3% is in the top ten. V lost 7 bases to trimming and J lost 2 bases, with 12 bases between them. Germline lookup yields CDR1 MDHEN and CDR2 SYDVKM. CDR3 size: 14 residues. Sequencing was performed on CD4+ or CD8+ T cells sorted from blood, taken in a trial of the OX40 agonist ivuxolimab. The receptor comes from an adult with an advanced solid tumor such as melanoma, head and neck, liver or kidney cancer. V gene TRBV28 combines with J gene TRBJ2-1, with a weak D call TRBD2 (6 bases). The CDR3 reads CASISPGAYNEQFF. The DNA for the CDR3 is TGTGCCAGCATATCGCCGGGAGCCTACAATGAGCAGTTCTTC.